The 2 T cell receptor beta chains below come from one sample, sequenced in a study of blood T cell repertoires in COVID-19. Assay: immunoSEQ multiplex PCR; the TCRdb copy retains only in-frame clones and omits some. The table records 180,000 or so clones, about 88% of them present only once. The sequencing sample was made of peripheral blood. Receptor source: a man aged 18 to 30 with acute or convalescent COVID-19.

J is TRBJ2-7 and V is TRBV5-1; perhaps TRBD1 as D (5 bases). Trimming took off 0 bases at V and 0 bases at J, with 7 bases between the two ends. The CDR3 contains 14 residues. CDR1 and CDR2 (germline): SGHRS, YFSETQ. The CDR3 DNA reads TGCGCCAGCAGCTTGGGGGGCAGCTCCTACGAGCAGTACGTC. Its protein is CASSLGGSSYEQYV.

The chain couples TRBV4-1 to TRBJ2-1; 12 bases match TRBD2. Germline V gene lookup returns CDR1 MGHRA and CDR2 YSYEKL. J was trimmed by 10 bases and V by 4 bases; bases with no gene match: 5. CDR3 length equals 14 residues. CDR3 sequence reads: CASSPSGGAREQFF. The CDR3 DNA follows: TGCGCCAGCAGCCCTAGCGGGGGGGCAAGGGAGCAGTTCTTC.